The 5 T cell receptor beta chains in this list originate from one sample, sequenced in a study. TCRdb re-analysed the 5' RACE reads in MiXCR, keeping a single row per CDR3 protein. The table has more than 6,500 distinct CDR3 sequences, approximately 55% seen once. Sequencing input: naive CD4+ T cells sorted from a lymph node. Subset: naive CD4+ T cells, CD4+CD45RA+CD25-. The receptors were gathered from a female donor with breast cancer.

The chain joins TRBV20-1 to TRBJ2-5; D perhaps matches TRBD2 (6 bases). Looked up from germline, CDR1 is DFQATT and CDR2 is SNEGSKA (reference sequence). The CDR3 contains 14 residues. With 1 base removed from V and 0 bases from J, the gap between germline ends came to 9 bases. The CDR3 reads CSARVWGDQETQYF. The CDR3 nucleotides read TGCAGTGCTAGAGTTTGGGGGGACCAAGAGACCCAGTACTTC.

This chain joins TRBV5-1 and TRBJ2-5, with 11 nucleotides matching TRBD1. This CDR3 is built from 16 residues. The germline CDR1 and CDR2 sequences are SGHRS and YFSETQ. V dropped 4 bases and J dropped 5; count of bases not matched to a gene: 10. As DNA, the CDR3 is TGCGCCAGCAGCCCTCTAGGACAGGGGGCATTGGAGACCCAGTACTTC. This translates into CASSPLGQGALETQYF.

The rearrangement joins TRBV5-1 to TRBJ2-2; D is perhaps TRBD1 (6 bases). Germline loops: CDR1 SGHRS, CDR2 YFSETQ. The CDR3 has 14 amino acids. Between the trimmed V and J ends, which lost 7 bases and 7 bases, there was a span of 17 bases. This CDR3 reads CASRIQGMVGELFF. Written as DNA, the CDR3 is TGCGCCAGCCGAATTCAGGGGATGGTCGGGGAGCTGTTTTTT.

This sequence joins TRBV20-1 and TRBJ2-5, with TRBD2 matching over 8 bases. Germline V CDR1 and CDR2: DFQATT, SNEGSKA (reference sequence). V was clipped by 6 bases and J by 13 bases; unmatched bases: 13. CDR3 length: 12 amino acids. For the CDR3, the DNA is TGCAGTGCGAGCGGGAGCGGCCCCTTTGGGTACTTC. Protein sequence: CSASGSGPFGYF.

This rearrangement joins TRBV30 to TRBJ2-7, with D hard to call. Trimming stripped 2 bases from V and 1 base from J, with 12 bases between. Germline CDR1 reads GTSNPN; CDR2 reads SVGIG (reference sequence). This CDR3 is 14 amino acids long. DNA for the CDR3: TGTGCCTGGAGTATCCTCTGGGGTTCCTACGAGCAGTACTTC. Its translation is CAWSILWGSYEQYF.